The source of this TCR beta chain is a study of cytotoxic CD8 clonotypes in ibrutinib-treated CLL. CDR1 and CDR2 from the germline V gene are SNHLY and FYNNEI. V was shortened by 4 bases and J by 11 bases, with 12 bases between the two germline ends. This CDR3 contains 12 residues. The method was immunoSEQ multiplex PCR; TCRdb's version includes in-frame clones alone and lacks a portion of them. Seen here are about 160,000 clones, less than 85% observed once, and the top ten hold over 4.5%. This clone appeared a single time. The V gene is TRBV2, the J gene TRBJ2-1; possible D gene TRBD2, 6 bases. The origin of this receptor is a human donor with chronic lymphocytic leukemia. Material: PBMCs, obtained after 24 months of ibrutinib treatment. The CDR3 reads CASSASGTQQFF. In nucleotides, the CDR3 is TGTGCCAGCAGTGCCTCCGGGACTCAGCAGTTCTTC. The full variable domain, completed using reference TRBV2 and TRBJ2-1, is EPEVTQTPSHQVTQMGQEVILRCVPISNHLYFYWYRQILGQKVEFLVSFYNNEISEKSEIFDDQFSVERPDGSNFTLKIRSTKLEDSAMYFCASSASGTQQFFGPGTRLTVL.